Here is one T cell receptor (beta chain) with its context. Its specific antigen is unknown. The record has no base qualities; no much larger clone is one base away. V loses 6 bases at its end and J loses 0 bases; junction bases beyond the gene matches: 14. The germline V gene (reference sequence) yields SGHNT for CDR1 and YYREEE for CDR2. The cysteine opens and the phenylalanine closes a CDR3 of 17 amino acids. Solely the CDR3 DNA is kept, with 51 bases framed from the first base. The entry originates in a study of tumor-infiltrating lymphocytes in primary liver carcinoma (TCRdb year 2017). Context from the whole study: Between late 2015 and early 2016, about 5 patients in China with histopathologically diagnosed primary liver carcinoma had their tumors surgically resected. High reproducibility was observed for the technical replicate repertoires, with mean shared-clone rates roughly 0.89 and correlation coefficients above 0.95. A total of 35 specimens from 5 patients went through TCRbeta repertoire sequencing, namely 25 tumor regions, 5 adjacent noncancerous liver tissues and 5 peripheral blood samples. Across five regions of each liver tumor, along with adjacent normal tissue and blood, the study brought together TCRbeta repertoire sequencing, expression microarrays and whole-exome sequencing. Roughly 3.5 to 7.5 million productive TCRbeta reads were obtained per sample, and no significant difference in read depth was found between tissue types. The five patients had tumors of stage T1-T3 N0M0, with maximum diameters ranging from about 4.2 to 11 cm. Of the five patients (three men and two women, aged 30 to 69 years), four had hepatocellular carcinoma and one had combined HCC and intrahepatic cholangiocarcinoma.

A constant-region primer and ProtoScript II reverse transcriptase were used to reverse-transcribe TCRbeta-specific cDNA from roughly 0.55 ug total RNA. The TCRbeta libraries were prepared through three rounds of nested multiplex PCR following a slightly modified ARM-PCR procedure. Each of the first two PCR rounds ran for about 10 cycles and used multiplex TRBV1-TRBV30 forward primers together with a Cbeta reverse primer. Sample barcodes and Illumina adapters were added in a final 25-cycle PCR with Deep VentR polymerase. Before sequencing, amplicons of 200-500 bp were gel-purified using a QIAquick gel extraction kit. The TCRbeta amplicons were sequenced with 250-bp paired-end reads on an Illumina HiSeq 2500. As for the original processing: Reads were quality-trimmed with Trimmomatic v0.33, and paired reads were merged with FLASH v1.2.11 to recover full CDR3 sequences. V, D and J germline segments were assigned to the rearranged TCRbeta sequences using MiGEC v1.2.1b. Clonotype statistics and Shannon-Wiener diversity indices were computed with VDJtools v1.0.0. To reduce sampling bias, subsequent analyses other than the diversity analysis used only the 250 most abundant clonotypes in each sample. TCRdb trimmed public reads at Q25 via fastp, called clones via MiXCR and kept in-frame beta chains. Rows are unified per CDR3 protein, each entry keeping the most common DNA and genes. For this entry, the V and J calls and clone size follow TCRdb and not the study's own pipeline. For this sample there are approximately 330,000 distinct CDR3 sequences; roughly 61% appear just once. The leading ten clones occupy under 8% of the sample.

Broad study findings and their caveats: Only the TCR beta chain was sequenced, which likely underestimates true repertoire diversity because unpaired alpha chains were not captured. The study included only four to six patients, and the authors note findings should be validated in a larger study. Repertoire overlap was found to be higher between tumor regions (mean about 35%) than between tumor-adjacent (approximately 17%) or tumor-blood (around 14%) pairs, consistent with antigen-driven expansion. A significantly larger repertoire fraction was made up by the top 250 clones in tumors than in blood (p = 0.039). Because the samples were bulk and unsorted, CD4+ and CD8+ T cell repertoires could not be compared.

TRIzol reagent was used to extract blood RNA from unsorted whole blood, while the DNeasy Blood & Tissue kit provided the germline DNA. Chronic HBV infection was present in the patients, and the patients were treatment-naive at sampling. Before surgery, four milliliters of peripheral blood were collected into K2EDTA tubes. Material: peripheral blood. This TCR was recovered from a man in his forties with primary liver carcinoma and hepatitis B virus infection. The rearrangement joined TRBV5-4 to TRBJ2-5; TRBD2 agrees with 7 junctional bases. DNA sequence: TGTGCCAGCATCAAACCAAGTGCGGGAGAGAACCAAGAGACCCAGTACTTC. Its protein is CASIKPSAGENQETQYF.